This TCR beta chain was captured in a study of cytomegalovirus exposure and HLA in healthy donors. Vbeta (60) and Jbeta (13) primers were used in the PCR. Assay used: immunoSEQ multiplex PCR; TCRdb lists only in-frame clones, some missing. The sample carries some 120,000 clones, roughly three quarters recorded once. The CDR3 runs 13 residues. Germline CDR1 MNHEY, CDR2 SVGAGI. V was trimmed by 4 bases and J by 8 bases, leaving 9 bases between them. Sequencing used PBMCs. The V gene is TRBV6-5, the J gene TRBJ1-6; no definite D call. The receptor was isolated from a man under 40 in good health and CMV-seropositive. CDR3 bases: TGTGCCAGCAGTTGGTCACCGGATTCACCCCTCCACTTT. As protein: CASSWSPDSPLHF.